This TCR beta chain comes out of a study of T cells after yellow fever vaccination. TCRdb re-called the 5' RACE reads with MiXCR, one entry per CDR3 protein. This sample has around 230,000 distinct CDR3 sequences, with approximately 6.8% found just once. The germline CDR1 and CDR2 sequences are MDHEN and SYDVKM. V dropped 6 bases and J dropped 5; count of bases not matched to a gene: 9. The CDR3 length is 14 residues. This clonotype appeared a few times. The sequence came from a man aged 25 to 40 who received the YFV17D yellow fever vaccine. The material was CD4+ T cells sorted from PBMCs, obtained on the day of the yellow fever booster vaccination. V usage is TRBV28 and J usage is TRBJ2-7, with TRBD2 matching 8 bases. The CDR3: CASSRSGRIDEQYF. In DNA form, the CDR3 reads TGTGCCAGCAGCAGAAGCGGGAGAATCGACGAGCAGTACTTC.